This T cell receptor (beta chain) was documented in a study of blood T cells in healthy people across ages. Study-wide points: Observed TCR beta diversity showed a strong correlation with the percentage of naive T cells as measured by flow cytometry. Older individuals had lower TCR beta diversity per million T cells (the decline was roughly linear).

With a J-beta primer mix and a sample-barcoded 5' primer, a second PCR ran 7 to 11 cycles. The template-switch adaptor, which had 12 random nucleotides, put a tag on each cDNA molecule. Using its own MiXCR run on the 5' RACE reads, TCRdb lists one record per CDR3 protein. The table includes around 710,000 distinct CDR3 sequences, 35% to 45% detected once. Germline V gives CDR1 MDHEN, CDR2 SYDVKM. The CDR3 totals 15 residues. The J segment lost 11 bases and the V segment lost 4 bases, leaving 16 bases of the junction unmatched. Of note for this clonotype: Its target is unknown.

The chain uses TRBV28 and TRBJ2-5; TRBD1 matches 7 bases. This receptor was obtained from a woman aged 60 to 75 in good health. The sequenced sample consisted of blood. The CDR3 here is CASSSQQGWSGEQYF. The CDR3 DNA follows: TGTGCCAGCAGTTCTCAACAGGGGTGGTCGGGTGAGCAGTACTTC. The entire variable domain, with the rest obtained from reference TRBV28 and TRBJ2-5, is as follows: DVKVTQSSRYLVKRTGEKVFLECVQDMDHENMFWYRQDPGLGLRLIYFSYDVKMKEKGDIPEGYSVSREKKERFSLILESASTNQTSMYLCASSSQQGWSGEQYFGPGTRLLVL.